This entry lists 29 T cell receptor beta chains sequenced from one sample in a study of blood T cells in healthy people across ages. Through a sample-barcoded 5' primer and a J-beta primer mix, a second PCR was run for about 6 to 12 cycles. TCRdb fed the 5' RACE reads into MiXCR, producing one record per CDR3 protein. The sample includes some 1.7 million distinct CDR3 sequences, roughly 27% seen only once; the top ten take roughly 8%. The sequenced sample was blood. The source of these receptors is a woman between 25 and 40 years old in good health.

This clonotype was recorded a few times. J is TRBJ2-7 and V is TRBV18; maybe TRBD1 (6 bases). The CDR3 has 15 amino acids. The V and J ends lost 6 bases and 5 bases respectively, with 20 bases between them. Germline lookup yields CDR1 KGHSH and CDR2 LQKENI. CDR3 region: CASSPRDTDPDEQYF. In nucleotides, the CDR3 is TGTGCCAGCTCCCCTCGGGACACGGACCCCGACGAGCAGTACTTC.

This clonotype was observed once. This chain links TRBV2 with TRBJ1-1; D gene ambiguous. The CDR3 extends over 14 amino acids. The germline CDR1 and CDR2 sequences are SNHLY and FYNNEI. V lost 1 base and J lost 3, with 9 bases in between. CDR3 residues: CASSEGRIDTEAFF. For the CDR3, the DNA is TGTGCCAGCAGTGAAGGCAGAATCGACACTGAAGCTTTCTTT.

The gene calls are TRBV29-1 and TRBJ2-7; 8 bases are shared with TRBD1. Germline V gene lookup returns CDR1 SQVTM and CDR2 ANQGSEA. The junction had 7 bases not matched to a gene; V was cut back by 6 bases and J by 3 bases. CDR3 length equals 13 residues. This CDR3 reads CSVVQGQGYEQYF. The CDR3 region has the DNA TGCAGCGTGGTACAAGGACAGGGCTACGAGCAGTACTTC.

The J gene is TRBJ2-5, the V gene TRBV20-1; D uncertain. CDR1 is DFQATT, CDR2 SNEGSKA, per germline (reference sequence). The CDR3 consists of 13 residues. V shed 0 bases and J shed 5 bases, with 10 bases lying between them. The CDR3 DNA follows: TGCAGTGCTAGAGATTCCCCTCCGGAGACCCAGTACTTC. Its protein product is CSARDSPPETQYF.

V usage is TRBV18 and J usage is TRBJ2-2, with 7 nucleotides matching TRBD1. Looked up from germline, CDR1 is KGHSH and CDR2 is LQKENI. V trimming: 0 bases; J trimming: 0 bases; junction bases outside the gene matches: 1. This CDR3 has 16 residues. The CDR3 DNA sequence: TGTGCCAGCTCACCACCCGGGACAGCGAACACCGGGGAGCTGTTTTTT. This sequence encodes CASSPPGTANTGELFF.

CDR3 residues: CATSRDRTVVGEYF. In nucleotides, the CDR3 is TGTGCCACCAGCAGAGATAGGACAGTGGTCGGGGAGTACTTC. The chain is built from TRBV15 and TRBJ2-5; D is perhaps TRBD1 (6 bases). V was clipped by 0 bases and J by 12 bases, with 17 bases between them. CDR1 and CDR2 from the germline V gene are LNHNV and YYDKDF (reference sequence). This CDR3 contains 14 residues.

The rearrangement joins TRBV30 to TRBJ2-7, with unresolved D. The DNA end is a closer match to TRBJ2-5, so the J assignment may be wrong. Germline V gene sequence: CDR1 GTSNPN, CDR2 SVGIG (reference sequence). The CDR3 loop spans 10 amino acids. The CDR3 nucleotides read TGTACCATCCAGAAAGAGACCCAGTACTTC. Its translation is CTIQKETQYF.

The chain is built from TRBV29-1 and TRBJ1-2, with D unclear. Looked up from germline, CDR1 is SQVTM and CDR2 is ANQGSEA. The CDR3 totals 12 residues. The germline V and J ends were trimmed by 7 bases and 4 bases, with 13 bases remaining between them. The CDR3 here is CSAATRGYGYTF. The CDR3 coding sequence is TGCAGCGCCGCCACACGGGGCTATGGCTACACCTTC. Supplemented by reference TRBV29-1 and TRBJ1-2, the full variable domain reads SAVISQKPSRDICQRGTSLTIQCQVDSQVTMMFWYRQQPGQSLTLIATANQGSEATYESGFVIDKFPISRPNLTFSTLTVSNMSPEDSSIYLCSAATRGYGYTFGSGTRLTVV.

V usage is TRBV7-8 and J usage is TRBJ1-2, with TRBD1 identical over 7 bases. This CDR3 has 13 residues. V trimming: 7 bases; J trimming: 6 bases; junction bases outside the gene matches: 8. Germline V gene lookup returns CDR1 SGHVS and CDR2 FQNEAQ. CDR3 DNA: TGTGCCAGCAAGCCAGGGGGTGGGAATGGCTACACCTTC. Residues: CASKPGGGNGYTF.

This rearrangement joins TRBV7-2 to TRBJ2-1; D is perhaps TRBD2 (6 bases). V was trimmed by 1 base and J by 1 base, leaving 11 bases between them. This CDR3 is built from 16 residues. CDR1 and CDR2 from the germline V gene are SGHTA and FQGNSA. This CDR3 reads CASSLVGTQSYNEQFF. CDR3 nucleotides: TGTGCCAGCAGCTTAGTAGGGACTCAATCCTACAATGAGCAGTTCTTC.

CDR3 loop: CSARQPRGQETQYF. CDR3 in DNA: TGCAGCGCCCGCCAACCGCGTGGCCAAGAGACCCAGTACTTC. V is TRBV29-1 and J is TRBJ2-5, with D uncertain. Germline lookup yields CDR1 SQVTM and CDR2 ANQGSEA. V lost 7 bases, J lost 1 base, and 16 bases lay in between. The CDR3 length is 14 residues. Based on the CDR3 plus reference TRBV29-1 and TRBJ2-5, the full variable domain is SAVISQKPSRDICQRGTSLTIQCQVDSQVTMMFWYRQQPGQSLTLIATANQGSEATYESGFVIDKFPISRPNLTFSTLTVSNMSPEDSSIYLCSARQPRGQETQYFGPGTRLLVL.

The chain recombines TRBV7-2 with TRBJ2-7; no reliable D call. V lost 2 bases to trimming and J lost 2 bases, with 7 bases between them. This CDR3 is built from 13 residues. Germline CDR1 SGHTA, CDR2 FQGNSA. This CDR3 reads CASSLSITYEQYF. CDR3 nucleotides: TGTGCCAGCAGCTTATCGATTACCTACGAGCAGTACTTC.

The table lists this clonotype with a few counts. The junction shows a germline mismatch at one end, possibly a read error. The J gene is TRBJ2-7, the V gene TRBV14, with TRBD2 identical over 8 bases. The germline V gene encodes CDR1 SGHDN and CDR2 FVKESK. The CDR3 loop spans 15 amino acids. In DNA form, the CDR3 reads TGTACCAGCAGCCAAGAACCGGGGGGGTTTTACGAGCAGTACTTC. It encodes CTSSQEPGGFYEQYF.

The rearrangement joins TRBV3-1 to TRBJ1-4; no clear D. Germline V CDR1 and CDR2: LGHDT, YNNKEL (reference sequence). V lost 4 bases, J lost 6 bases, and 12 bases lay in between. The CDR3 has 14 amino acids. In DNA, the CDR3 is TGTGCCAGCAGCCCCGGTATGCGCGATGAAAAACTGTTTTTT. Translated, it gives CASSPGMRDEKLFF.

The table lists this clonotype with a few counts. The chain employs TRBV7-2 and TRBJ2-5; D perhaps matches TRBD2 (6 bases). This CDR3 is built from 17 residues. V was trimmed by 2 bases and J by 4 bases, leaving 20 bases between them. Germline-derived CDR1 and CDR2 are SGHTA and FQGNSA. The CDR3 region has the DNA TGTGCCAGCAGCTTATCGGGACTGGGGACCTCGGGAGAGACCCAGTACTTC. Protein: CASSLSGLGTSGETQYF.

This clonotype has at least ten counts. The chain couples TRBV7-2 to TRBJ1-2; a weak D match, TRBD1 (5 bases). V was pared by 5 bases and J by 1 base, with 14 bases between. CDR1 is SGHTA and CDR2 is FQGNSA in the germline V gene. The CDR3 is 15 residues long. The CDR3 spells CASSLFGTDNYGYTF. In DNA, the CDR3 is TGTGCCAGCAGCCTGTTCGGGACCGATAACTATGGCTACACCTTC. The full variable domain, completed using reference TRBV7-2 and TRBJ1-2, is GAGVSQSPSNKVTEKGKDVELRCDPISGHTALYWYRQSLGQGLEFLIYFQGNSAPDKSGLPSDRFSAERTGGSVSTLTIQRTQQEDSAVYLCASSLFGTDNYGYTFGSGTRLTVV.

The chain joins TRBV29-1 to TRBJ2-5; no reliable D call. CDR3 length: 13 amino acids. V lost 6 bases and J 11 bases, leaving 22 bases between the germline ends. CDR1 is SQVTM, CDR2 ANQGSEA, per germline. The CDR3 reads CSVVAQHSNEQYF. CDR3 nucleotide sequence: TGCAGCGTCGTAGCTCAGCACTCAAATGAGCAGTACTTC. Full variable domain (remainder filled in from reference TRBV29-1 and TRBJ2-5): SAVISQKPSRDICQRGTSLTIQCQVDSQVTMMFWYRQQPGQSLTLIATANQGSEATYESGFVIDKFPISRPNLTFSTLTVSNMSPEDSSIYLCSVVAQHSNEQYFGPGTRLLVL.

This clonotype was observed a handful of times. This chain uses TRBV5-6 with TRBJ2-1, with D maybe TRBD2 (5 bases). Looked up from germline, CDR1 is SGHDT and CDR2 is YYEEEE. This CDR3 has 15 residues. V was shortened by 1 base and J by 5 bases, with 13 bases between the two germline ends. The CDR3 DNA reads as TGTGCCAGCAGCTTGATCGGCGGAGGAAACAATGAGCAGTTCTTC. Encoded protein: CASSLIGGGNNEQFF.

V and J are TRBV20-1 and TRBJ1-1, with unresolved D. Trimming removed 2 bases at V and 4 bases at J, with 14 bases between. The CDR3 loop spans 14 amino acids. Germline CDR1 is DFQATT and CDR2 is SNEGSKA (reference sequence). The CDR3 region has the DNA TGCAGTGCTAGAAACGAGGGAGGAGGCACTGAAGCTTTCTTT. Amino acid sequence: CSARNEGGGTEAFF.

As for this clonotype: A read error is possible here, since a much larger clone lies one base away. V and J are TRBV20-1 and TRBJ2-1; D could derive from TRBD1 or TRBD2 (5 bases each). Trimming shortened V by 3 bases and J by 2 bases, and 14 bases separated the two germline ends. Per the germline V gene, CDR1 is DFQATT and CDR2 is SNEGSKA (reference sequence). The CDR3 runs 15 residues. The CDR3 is CSASLRGSPYNEQFF. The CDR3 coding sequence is TGCAGTGCTAGTTTGAGGGGAAGCCCCTACAATGAGCAGTTCTTC.

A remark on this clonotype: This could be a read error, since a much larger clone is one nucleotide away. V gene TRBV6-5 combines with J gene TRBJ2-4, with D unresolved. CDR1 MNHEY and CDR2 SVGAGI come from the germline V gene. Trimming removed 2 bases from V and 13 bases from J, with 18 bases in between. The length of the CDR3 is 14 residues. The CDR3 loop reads CASSYDRSHNEQYF. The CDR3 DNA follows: TGTGCCAGCAGTTACGACCGGTCTCACAATGAGCAGTACTTC.

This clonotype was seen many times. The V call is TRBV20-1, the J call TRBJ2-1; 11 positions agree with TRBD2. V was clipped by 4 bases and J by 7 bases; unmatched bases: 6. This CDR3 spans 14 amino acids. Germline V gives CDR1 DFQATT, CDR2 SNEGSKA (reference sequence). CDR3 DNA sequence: TGCAGTGCTACGACTAGCGGGGATAGGAATGAGCAGTTCTTC. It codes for CSATTSGDRNEQFF.

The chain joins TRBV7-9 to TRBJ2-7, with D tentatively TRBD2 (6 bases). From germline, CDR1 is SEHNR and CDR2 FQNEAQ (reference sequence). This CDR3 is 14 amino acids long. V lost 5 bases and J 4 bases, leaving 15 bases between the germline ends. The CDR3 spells CASSRGISGYEQYF. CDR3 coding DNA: TGTGCCAGCAGCCGTGGGATTAGCGGTTACGAGCAGTACTTC.

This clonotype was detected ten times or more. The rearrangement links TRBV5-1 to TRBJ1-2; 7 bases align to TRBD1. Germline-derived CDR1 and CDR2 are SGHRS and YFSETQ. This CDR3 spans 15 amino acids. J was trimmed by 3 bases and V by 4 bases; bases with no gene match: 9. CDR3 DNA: TGCGCCAGCAGCCCCGGAGACAGGGCCTACTATGGCTACACCTTC. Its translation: CASSPGDRAYYGYTF.

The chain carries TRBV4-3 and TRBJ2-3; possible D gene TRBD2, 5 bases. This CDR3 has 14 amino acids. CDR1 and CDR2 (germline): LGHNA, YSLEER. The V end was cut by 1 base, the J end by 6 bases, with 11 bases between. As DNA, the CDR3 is TGCGCCAGCAGCCAAGCTACGGGGATGGATACGCAGTATTTT. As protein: CASSQATGMDTQYF.

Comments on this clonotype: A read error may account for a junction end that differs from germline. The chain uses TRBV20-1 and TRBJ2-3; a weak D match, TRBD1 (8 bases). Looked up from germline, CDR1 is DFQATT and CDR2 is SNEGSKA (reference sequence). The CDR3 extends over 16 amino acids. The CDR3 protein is CSAPGGGSAVPDTRYF. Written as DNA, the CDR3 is TGCAGTGCCCCAGGGGGCGGGAGCGCCGTTCCAGATACGCGGTATTTT.

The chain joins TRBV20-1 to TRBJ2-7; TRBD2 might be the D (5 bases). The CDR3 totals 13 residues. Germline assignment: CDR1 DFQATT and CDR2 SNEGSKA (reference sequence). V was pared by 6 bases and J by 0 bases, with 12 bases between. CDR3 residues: CSAPQTSSYEQYF. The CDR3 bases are TGCAGTGCCCCCCAAACTAGCTCCTACGAGCAGTACTTC.

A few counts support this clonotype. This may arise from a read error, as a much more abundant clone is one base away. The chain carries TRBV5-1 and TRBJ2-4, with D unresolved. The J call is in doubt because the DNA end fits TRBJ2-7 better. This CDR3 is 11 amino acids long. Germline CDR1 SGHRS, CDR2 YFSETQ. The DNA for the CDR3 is TGCGTCAGCAGCTTTAGGGACGAGCAGTACTTC. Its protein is CVSSFRDEQYF.

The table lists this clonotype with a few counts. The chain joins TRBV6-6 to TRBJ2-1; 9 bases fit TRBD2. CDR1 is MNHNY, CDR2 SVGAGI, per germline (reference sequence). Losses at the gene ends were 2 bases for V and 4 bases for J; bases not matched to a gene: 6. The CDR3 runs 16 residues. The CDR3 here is CASSYRRLAEYNEQFF. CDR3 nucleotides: TGTGCCAGCAGTTACCGACGACTAGCGGAGTACAATGAGCAGTTCTTC.